This T cell receptor beta chain was obtained from a study of cytomegalovirus exposure and HLA in healthy donors. General study results and limits: In a later analysis, several top co-occurrence clusters appeared linked to parvovirus B19, influenza, CMV and Epstein-Barr virus.

On this clone itself: As yet, its antigen is unknown.

The PCR was carried out with 60 Vbeta primers and 13 Jbeta primers. Assay used: immunoSEQ multiplex PCR; TCRdb lists only in-frame clones, some missing. The repertoire includes under 130,000 clones, over 60% of them detected once, and about 5% sits in the top ten. The sequenced sample was PBMCs. The source of this sequence is a female donor in good health and CMV-seropositive.

CDR3 sequence (DNA): TGTGCCAGCTCACTACCTGGCGGAGCCATCACCTACGAGCAGTACTTC. Amino acid sequence: CASSLPGGAITYEQYF. V is TRBV18 and J is TRBJ2-5; unclear D gene. The closer fit of TRBJ2-7 to the DNA end suggests the J call may be wrong. The CDR3 has 16 residues. Germline CDR1 KGHSH, CDR2 LQKENI.